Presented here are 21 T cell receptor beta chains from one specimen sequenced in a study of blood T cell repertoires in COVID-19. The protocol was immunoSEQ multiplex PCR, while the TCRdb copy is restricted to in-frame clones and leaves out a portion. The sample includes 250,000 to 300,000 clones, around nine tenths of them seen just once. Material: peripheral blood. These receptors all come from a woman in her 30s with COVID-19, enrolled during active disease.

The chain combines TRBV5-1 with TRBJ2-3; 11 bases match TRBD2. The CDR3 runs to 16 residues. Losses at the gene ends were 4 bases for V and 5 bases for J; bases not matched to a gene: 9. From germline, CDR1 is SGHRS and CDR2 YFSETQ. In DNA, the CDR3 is TGCGCCAGCAGCAATAGCGGGAGGGCCGACGGAGATACGCAGTATTTT. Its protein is CASSNSGRADGDTQYF.

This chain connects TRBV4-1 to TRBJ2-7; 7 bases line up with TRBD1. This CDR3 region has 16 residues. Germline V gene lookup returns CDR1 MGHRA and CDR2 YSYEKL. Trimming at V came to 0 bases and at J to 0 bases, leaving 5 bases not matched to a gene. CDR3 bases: TGCGCCAGCAGCCAAGATCCGGGACAGAGCTCCTACGAGCAGTACTTC. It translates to CASSQDPGQSSYEQYF.

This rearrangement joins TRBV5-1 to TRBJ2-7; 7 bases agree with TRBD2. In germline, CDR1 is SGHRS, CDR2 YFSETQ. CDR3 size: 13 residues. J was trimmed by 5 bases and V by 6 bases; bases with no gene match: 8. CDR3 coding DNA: TGCGCCAGCAAGTCGGCGGGAGAAAACGAGCAGTACTTC. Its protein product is CASKSAGENEQYF.

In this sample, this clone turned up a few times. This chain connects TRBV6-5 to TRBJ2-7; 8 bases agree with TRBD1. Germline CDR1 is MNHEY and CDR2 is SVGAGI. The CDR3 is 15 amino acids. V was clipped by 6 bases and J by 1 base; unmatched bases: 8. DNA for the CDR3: TGTGCCAGCAGCGTGGTACAGGGGGATTCCTACGAGCAGTACTTC. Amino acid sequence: CASSVVQGDSYEQYF.

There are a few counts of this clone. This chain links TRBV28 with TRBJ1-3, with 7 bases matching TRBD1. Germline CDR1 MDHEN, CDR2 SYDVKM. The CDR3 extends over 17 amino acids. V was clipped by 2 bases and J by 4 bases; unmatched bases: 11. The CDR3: CASSLVPNRGGGNTIYF. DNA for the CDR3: TGTGCCAGCAGTTTAGTCCCAAACAGGGGAGGCGGAAACACCATATATTTT. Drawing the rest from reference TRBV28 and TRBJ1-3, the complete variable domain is DVKVTQSSRYLVKRTGEKVFLECVQDMDHENMFWYRQDPGLGLRLIYFSYDVKMKEKGDIPEGYSVSREKKERFSLILESASTNQTSMYLCASSLVPNRGGGNTIYFGEGSWLTVV.

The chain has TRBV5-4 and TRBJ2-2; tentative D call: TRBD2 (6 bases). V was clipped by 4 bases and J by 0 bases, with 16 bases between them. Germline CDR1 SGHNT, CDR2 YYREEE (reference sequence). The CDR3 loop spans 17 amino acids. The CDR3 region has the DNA TGTGCCAGCAGCGAGTACCTAGCGACTCCGAACACCGGGGAGCTGTTTTTT. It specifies CASSEYLATPNTGELFF.

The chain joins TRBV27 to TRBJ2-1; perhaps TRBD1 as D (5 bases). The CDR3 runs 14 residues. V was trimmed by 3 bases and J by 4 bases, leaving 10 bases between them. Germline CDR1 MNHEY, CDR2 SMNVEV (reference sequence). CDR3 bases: TGTGCCAGCAGTTTGACAGTCACTTACAATGAGCAGTTCTTC. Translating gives CASSLTVTYNEQFF.

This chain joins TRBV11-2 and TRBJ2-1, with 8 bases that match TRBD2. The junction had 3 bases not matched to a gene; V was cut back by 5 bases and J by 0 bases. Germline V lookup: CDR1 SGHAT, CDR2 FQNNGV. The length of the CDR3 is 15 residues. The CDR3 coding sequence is TGTGCCAGCAGCCTAAGCGGGAGCTCCTACAATGAGCAGTTCTTC. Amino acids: CASSLSGSSYNEQFF. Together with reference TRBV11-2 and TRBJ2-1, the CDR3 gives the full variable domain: EAGVAQSPRYKIIEKRQSVAFWCNPISGHATLYWYQQILGQGPKLLIQFQNNGVVDDSQLPKDRFSAERLKGVDSTLKIQPAKLEDSAVYLCASSLSGSSYNEQFFGPGTRLTVL.

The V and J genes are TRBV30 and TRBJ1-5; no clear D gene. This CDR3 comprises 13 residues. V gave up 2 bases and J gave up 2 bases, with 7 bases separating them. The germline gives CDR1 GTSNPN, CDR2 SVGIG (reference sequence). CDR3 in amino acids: CAWSPGGNQPQHF. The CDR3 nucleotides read TGTGCCTGGAGTCCCGGGGGCAATCAGCCCCAGCATTTT.

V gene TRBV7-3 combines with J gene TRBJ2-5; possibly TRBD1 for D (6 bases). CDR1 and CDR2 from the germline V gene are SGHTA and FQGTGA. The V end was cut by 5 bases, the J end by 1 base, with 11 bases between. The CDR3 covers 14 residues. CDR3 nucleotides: TGTGCCAGCAGCGCGACAGGCGGCCAAGAGACCCAGTACTTC. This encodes CASSATGGQETQYF. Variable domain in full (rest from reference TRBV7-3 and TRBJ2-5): GAGVSQTPSNKVTEKGKYVELRCDPISGHTALYWYRQSLGQGPEFLIYFQGTGAADDSGLPNDRFFAVRPEGSVSTLKIQRTERGDSAVYLCASSATGGQETQYFGPGTRLLVL.

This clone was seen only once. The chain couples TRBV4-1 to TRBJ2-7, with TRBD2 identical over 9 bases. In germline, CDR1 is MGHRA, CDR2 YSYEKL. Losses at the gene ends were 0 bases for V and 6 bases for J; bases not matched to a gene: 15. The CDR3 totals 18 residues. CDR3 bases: TGCGCCAGCAGCCAAGATTCGGCTAGCGGGGCCCCTAGGGGCGAGCAGTACTTC. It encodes CASSQDSASGAPRGEQYF.

The CDR3 nucleotides read TGTGCCAGCAGTCCACAGGGGTACGAGCAGTACTTC. Encoded protein: CASSPQGYEQYF. The chain is built from TRBV11-2 and TRBJ2-7; 7 positions agree with TRBD1. This CDR3 has 12 amino acids. Germline CDR1 and CDR2: SGHAT and FQNNGV. V lost 6 bases, J lost 4 bases, and 3 bases stayed unmatched.

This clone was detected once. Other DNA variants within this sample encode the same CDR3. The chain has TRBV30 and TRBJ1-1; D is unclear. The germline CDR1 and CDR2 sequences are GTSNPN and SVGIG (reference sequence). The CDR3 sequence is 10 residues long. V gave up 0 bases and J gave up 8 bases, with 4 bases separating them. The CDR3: CAWSVLEAFF. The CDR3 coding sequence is TGTGCCTGGAGTGTCCTCGAAGCTTTCTTT.

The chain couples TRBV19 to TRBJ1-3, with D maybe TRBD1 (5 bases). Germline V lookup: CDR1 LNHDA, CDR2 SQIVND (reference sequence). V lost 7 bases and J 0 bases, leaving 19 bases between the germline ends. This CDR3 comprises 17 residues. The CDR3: CASNVGQLSHSGNTIYF. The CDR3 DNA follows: TGTGCCAGTAATGTAGGACAACTAAGCCACTCTGGAAACACCATATATTTT.

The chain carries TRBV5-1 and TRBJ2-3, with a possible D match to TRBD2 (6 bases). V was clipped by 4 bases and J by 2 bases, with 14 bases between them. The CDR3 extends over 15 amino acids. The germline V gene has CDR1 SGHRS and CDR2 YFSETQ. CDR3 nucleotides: TGCGCCAGCAGCCCACTGGGACTCTTCACAGATACGCAGTATTTT. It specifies CASSPLGLFTDTQYF.

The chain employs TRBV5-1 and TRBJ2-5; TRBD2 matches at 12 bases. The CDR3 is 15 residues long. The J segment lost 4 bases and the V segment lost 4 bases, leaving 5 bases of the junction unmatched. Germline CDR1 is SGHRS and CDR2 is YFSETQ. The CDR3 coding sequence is TGCGCCAGCAGCCCCTGGGGACTAGCGGGAGAGACCCAGTACTTC. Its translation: CASSPWGLAGETQYF.

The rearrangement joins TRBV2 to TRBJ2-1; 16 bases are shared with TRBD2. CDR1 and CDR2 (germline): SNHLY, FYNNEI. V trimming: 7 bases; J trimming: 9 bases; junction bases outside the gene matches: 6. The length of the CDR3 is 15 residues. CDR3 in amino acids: CASKGLAGGQGEQFF. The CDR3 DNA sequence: TGTGCCAGCAAGGGACTAGCGGGAGGGCAAGGTGAGCAGTTCTTC.

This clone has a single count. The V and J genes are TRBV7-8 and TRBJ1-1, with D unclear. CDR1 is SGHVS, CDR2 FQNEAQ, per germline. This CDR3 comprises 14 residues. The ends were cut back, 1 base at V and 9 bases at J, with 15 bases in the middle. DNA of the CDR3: TGTGCCAGCAGCTTAGATAGGGCGACGGGGAAAGCTTTCTTT. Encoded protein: CASSLDRATGKAFF.

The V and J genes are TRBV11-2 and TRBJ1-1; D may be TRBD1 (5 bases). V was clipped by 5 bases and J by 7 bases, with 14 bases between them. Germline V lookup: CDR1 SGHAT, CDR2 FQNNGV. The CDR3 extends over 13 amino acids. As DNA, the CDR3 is TGTGCCAGCAGCCTTAGACAGTCCGGTGAAGCTTTCTTT. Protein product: CASSLRQSGEAFF. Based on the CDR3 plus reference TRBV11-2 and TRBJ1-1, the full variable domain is EAGVAQSPRYKIIEKRQSVAFWCNPISGHATLYWYQQILGQGPKLLIQFQNNGVVDDSQLPKDRFSAERLKGVDSTLKIQPAKLEDSAVYLCASSLRQSGEAFFGQGTRLTVV.

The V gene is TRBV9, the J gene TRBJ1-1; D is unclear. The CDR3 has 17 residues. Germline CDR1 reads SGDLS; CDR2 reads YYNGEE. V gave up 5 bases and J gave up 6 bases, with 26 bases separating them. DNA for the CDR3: TGTGCCAGCAGTCCTAGTGGGGAGGGTGGAGTTTTCGCTGAAGCTTTCTTT. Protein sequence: CASSPSGEGGVFAEAFF.

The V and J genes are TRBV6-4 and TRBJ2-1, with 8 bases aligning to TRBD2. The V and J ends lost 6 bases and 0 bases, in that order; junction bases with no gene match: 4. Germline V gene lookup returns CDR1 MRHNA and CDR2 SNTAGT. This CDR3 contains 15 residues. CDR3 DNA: TGTGCCAGCAGCGCCGCGGGAGGCTCCTACAATGAGCAGTTCTTC. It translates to CASSAAGGSYNEQFF.